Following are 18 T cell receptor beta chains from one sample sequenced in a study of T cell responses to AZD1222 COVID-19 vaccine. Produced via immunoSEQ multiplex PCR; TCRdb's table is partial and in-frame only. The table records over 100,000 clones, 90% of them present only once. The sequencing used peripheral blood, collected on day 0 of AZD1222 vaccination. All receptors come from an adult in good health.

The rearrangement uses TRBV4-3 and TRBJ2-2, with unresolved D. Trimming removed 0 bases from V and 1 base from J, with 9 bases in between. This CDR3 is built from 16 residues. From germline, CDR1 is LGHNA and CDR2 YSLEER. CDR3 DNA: TGCGCCAGCAGCCAAGATAGGCCACTGAACACCGGGGAGCTGTTTTTT. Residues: CASSQDRPLNTGELFF.

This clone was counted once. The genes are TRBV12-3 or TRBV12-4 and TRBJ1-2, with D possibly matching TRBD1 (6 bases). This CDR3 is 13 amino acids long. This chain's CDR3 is CATLGGGFYGYTF. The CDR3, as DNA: TGTGCAACGTTAGGTGGGGGCTTCTATGGCTACACCTTC.

The CDR3 spells CASSSVPGLAGGFSYEQYF. The CDR3 DNA sequence: TGTGCCAGCAGCTCCGTGCCGGGACTAGCGGGGGGTTTCTCCTACGAGCAGTACTTC. This chain links TRBV11-2 with TRBJ2-7, with 15 bases lining up with TRBD2. The CDR3 has 19 residues. Trimming removed 4 bases from V and 0 bases from J; junction bases left unmatched: 10. Germline values: CDR1 SGHAT, CDR2 FQNNGV. The full variable domain, rest sourced from reference TRBV11-2 and TRBJ2-7, is EAGVAQSPRYKIIEKRQSVAFWCNPISGHATLYWYQQILGQGPKLLIQFQNNGVVDDSQLPKDRFSAERLKGVDSTLKIQPAKLEDSAVYLCASSSVPGLAGGFSYEQYFGPGTRLTVT.

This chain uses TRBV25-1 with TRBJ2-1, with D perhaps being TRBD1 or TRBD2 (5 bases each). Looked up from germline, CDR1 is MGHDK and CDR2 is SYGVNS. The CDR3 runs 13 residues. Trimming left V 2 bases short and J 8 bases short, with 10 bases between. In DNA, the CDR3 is TGTGCCAGCAGTGAAGTAGGGGACGATGAGCAGTTCTTC. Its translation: CASSEVGDDEQFF.

Here the CDR3 reads CASRNRDITYEQYF. CDR3 DNA: TGTGCCAGCAGAAACCGGGACATCACCTACGAGCAGTACTTC. The genes are TRBV28 and TRBJ2-7; perhaps TRBD1 as D (6 bases). The CDR3 is made up of 14 amino acids. The germline V gene has CDR1 MDHEN and CDR2 SYDVKM. Trimming took 6 bases from V and 2 from J, leaving 14 bases between them.

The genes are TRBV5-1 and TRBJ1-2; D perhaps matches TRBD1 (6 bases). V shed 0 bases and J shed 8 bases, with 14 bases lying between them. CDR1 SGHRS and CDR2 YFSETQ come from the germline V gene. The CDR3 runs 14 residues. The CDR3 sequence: CASSLEPGGWGYTF. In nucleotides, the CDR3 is TGCGCCAGCAGCTTGGAGCCTGGGGGCTGGGGCTACACCTTC. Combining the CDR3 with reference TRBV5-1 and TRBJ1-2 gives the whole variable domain KAGVTQTPRYLIKTRGQQVTLSCSPISGHRSVSWYQQTPGQGLQFLFEYFSETQRNKGNFPGRFSGRQFSNSRSEMNVSTLELGDSALYLCASSLEPGGWGYTFGSGTRLTVV.

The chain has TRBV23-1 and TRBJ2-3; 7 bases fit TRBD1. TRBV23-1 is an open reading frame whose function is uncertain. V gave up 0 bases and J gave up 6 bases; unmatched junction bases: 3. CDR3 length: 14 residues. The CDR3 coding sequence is TGCGCCAGCAGTCAATCGACAGGGAACGATACGCAGTATTTT. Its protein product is CASSQSTGNDTQYF.

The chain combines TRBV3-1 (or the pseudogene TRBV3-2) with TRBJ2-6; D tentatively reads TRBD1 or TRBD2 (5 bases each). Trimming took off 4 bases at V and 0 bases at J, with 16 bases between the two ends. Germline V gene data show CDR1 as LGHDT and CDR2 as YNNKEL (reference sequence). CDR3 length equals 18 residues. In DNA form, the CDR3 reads TGTGCCAGCAGCCGCCGGCGCCCAGGGAGCTCTGGGGCCAACGTCCTGACTTTC. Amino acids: CASSRRRPGSSGANVLTF.

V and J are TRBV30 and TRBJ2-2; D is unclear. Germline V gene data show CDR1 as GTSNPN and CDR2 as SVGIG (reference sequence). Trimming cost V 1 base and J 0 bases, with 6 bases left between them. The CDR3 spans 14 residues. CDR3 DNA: TGTGCCTGGAGTGGGTACACGAACACCGGGGAGCTGTTTTTT. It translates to CAWSGYTNTGELFF.

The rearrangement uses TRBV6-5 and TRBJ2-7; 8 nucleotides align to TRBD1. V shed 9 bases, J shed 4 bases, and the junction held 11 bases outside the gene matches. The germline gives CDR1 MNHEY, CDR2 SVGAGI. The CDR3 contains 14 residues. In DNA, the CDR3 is TGTGCCAGTACTTCCGGGACAGGAGGGTACGAGCAGTACTTC. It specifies CASTSGTGGYEQYF.

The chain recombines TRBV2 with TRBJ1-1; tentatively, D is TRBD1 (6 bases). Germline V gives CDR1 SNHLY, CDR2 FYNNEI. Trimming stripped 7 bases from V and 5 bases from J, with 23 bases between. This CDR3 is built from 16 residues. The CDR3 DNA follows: TGTGCCAGCAAGCGGGAGGGGGGGTCTCCGGAGACTGAAGCTTTCTTT. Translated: CASKREGGSPETEAFF.

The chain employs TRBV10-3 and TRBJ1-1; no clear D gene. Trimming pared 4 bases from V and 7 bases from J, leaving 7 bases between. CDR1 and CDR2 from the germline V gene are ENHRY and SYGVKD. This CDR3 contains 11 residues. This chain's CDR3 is CAISAGIEAFF. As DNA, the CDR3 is TGTGCCATCAGTGCCGGGATTGAAGCTTTCTTT.

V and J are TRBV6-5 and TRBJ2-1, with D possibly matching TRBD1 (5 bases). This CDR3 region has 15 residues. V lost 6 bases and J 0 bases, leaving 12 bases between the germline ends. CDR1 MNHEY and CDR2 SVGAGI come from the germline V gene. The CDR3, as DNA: TGTGCCAGCAGCGCTAGGGGAAACTCCTACAATGAGCAGTTCTTC. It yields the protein CASSARGNSYNEQFF.

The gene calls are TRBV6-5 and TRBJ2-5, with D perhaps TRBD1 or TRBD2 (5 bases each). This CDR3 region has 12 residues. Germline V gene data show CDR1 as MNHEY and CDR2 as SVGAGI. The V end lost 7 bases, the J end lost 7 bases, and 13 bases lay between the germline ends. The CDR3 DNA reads TGTGCCAGCACCGGGACGTCTAGGACCCAGTACTTC. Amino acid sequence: CASTGTSRTQYF.

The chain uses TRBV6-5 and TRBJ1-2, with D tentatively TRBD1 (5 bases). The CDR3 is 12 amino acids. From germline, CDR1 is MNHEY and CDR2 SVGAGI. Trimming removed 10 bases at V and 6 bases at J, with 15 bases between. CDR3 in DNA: TGTGCCACCCGTCGGGGGGAAGATGGCTACACCTTC. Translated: CATRRGEDGYTF.

The CDR3: CASSLRPLYGYTF. The CDR3 coding sequence is TGTGCCAGCAGCCTCCGACCCCTCTATGGCTACACCTTC. The chain employs TRBV14 and TRBJ1-2; D gene ambiguous. V lost 4 bases, J lost 4 bases, and 10 bases lay in between. The CDR3 is 13 residues long. CDR1 is SGHDN, CDR2 FVKESK, per germline. The variable domain in full, completed from reference TRBV14 and TRBJ1-2, reads EAGVTQFPSHSVIEKGQTVTLRCDPISGHDNLYWYRRVMGKEIKFLLHFVKESKQDESGMPNNRFLAERTGGTYSTLKVQPAELEDSGVYFCASSLRPLYGYTFGSGTRLTVV.

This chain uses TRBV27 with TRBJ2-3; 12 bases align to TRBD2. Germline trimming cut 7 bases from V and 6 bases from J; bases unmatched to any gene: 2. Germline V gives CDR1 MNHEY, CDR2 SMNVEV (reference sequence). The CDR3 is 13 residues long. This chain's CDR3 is CASTLAGGDTQYF. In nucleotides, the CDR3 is TGTGCCAGCACCCTAGCGGGAGGGGATACGCAGTATTTT.

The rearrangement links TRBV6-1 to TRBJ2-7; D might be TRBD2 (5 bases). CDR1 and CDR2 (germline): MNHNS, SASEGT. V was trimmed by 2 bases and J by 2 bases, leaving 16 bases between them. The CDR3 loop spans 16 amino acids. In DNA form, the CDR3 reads TGTGCCAGCAGTGAAAGCGGACGGGTACCCACCTACGAGCAGTACTTC. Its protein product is CASSESGRVPTYEQYF.